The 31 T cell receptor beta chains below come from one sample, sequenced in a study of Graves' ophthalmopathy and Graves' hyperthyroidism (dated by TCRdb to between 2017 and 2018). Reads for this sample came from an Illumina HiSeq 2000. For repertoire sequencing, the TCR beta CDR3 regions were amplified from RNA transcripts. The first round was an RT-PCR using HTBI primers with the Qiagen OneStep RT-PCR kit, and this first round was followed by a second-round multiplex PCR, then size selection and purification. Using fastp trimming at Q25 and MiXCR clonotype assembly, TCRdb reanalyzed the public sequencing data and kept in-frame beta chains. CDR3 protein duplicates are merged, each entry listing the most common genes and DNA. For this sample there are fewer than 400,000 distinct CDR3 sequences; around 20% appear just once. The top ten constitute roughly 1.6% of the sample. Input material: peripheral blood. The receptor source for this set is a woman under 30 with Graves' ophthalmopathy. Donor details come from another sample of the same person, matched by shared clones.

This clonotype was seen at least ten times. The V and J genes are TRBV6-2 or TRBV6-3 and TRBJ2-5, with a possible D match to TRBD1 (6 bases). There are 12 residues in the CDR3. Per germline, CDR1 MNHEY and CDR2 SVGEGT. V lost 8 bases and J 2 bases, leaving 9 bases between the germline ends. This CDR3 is CASLGQQETQYF. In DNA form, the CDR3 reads TGTGCCAGCTTGGGACAACAAGAGACCCAGTACTTC.

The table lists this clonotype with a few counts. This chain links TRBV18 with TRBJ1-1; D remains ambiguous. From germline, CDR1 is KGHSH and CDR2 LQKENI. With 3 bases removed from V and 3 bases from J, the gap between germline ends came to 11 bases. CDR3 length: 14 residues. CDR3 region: CASSPVHPDTEAFF. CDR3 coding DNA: TGTGCCAGCTCACCCGTACACCCAGACACTGAAGCTTTCTTT.

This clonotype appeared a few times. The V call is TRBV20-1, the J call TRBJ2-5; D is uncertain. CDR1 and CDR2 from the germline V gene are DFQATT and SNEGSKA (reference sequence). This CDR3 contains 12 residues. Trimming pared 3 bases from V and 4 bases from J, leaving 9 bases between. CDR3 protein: CSARGIRETQYF. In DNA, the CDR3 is TGCAGTGCTAGGGGTATCAGAGAGACCCAGTACTTC.

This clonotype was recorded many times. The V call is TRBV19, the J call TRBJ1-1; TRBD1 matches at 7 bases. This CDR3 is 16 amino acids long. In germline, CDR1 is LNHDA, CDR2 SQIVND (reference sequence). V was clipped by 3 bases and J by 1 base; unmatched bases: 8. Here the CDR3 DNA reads TGTGCCAGTAGTATCCTCTCCGGGACAGCGAACACTGAAGCTTTCTTT. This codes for CASSILSGTANTEAFF.

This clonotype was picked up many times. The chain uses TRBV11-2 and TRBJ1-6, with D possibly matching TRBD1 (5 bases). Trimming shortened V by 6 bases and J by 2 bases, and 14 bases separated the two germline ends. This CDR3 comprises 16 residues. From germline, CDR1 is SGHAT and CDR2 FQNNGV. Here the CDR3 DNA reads TGTGCCAGCAGAACTCAAAGGGGACCCTATAATTCACCCCTCCACTTT. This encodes CASRTQRGPYNSPLHF.

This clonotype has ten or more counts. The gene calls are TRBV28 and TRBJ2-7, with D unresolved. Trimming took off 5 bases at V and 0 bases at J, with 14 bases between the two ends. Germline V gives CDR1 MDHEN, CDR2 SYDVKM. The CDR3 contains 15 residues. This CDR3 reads CASSSRQVPSYEQYF. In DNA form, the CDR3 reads TGTGCCAGCAGTAGTCGGCAGGTACCCTCCTACGAGCAGTACTTC.

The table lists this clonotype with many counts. The CDR3 nucleotides read TGTGCCAGCAGTTGGACAGGGGGCGCGGGTACTGAAGCTTTCTTT. Translation: CASSWTGGAGTEAFF. The chain joins TRBV12-3 or TRBV12-4 to TRBJ1-1; 11 bases are shared with TRBD1. The CDR3 runs 15 residues. The junction had 6 bases not matched to a gene; V was cut back by 4 bases and J by 5 bases.

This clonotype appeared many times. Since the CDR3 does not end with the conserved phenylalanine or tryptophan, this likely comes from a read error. CDR3 DNA: TGTGCCAGTAACCCAGGGGTTAAGGCCCAGTACCTC. Protein product: CASNPGVKAQYL. J is TRBJ2-5 and V is TRBV28, with a possible D match to TRBD1 (6 bases). Per germline, CDR1 MDHEN and CDR2 SYDVKM. The CDR3 sequence is 12 residues long. The V gene lost 9 bases and the J gene lost 9 bases, with 17 bases spanning the gap.

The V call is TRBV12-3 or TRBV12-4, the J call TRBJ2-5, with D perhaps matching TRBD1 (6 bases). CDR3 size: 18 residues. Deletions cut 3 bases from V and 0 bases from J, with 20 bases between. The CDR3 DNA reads TGTGCCAGCAGTTTTCGGTGGGTTCGCAGGGGAAACCAAGAGACCCAGTACTTC. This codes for CASSFRWVRRGNQETQYF.

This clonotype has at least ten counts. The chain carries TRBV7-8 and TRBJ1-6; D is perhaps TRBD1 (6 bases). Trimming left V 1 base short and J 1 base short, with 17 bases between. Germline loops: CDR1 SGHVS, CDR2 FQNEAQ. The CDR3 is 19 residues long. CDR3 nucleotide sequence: TGTGCCAGCAGCTTAGTTGACAGGTTATTCGGGTCCTATAATTCACCCCTCCACTTT. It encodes CASSLVDRLFGSYNSPLHF.

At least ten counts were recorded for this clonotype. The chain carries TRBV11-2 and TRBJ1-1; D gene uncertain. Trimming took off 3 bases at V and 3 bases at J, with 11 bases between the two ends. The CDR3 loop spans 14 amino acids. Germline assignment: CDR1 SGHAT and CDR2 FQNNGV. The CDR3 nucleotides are TGTGCCAGCAGCTTCGCTACGTTGGACACTGAAGCTTTCTTT. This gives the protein CASSFATLDTEAFF.

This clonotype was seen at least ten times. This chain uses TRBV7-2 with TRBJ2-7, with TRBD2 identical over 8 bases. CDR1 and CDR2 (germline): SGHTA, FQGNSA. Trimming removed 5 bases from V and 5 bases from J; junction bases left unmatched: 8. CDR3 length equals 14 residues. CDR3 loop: CASSPWTSSDEQYF. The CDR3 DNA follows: TGTGCCAGCAGCCCCTGGACTAGCAGTGACGAGCAGTACTTC.

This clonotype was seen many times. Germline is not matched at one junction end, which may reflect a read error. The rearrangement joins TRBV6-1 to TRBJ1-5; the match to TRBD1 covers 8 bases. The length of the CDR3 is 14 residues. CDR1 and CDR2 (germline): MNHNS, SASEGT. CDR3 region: CASSPRDRNQPQHF. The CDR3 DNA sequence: TGTGCCAGCAGCCCTAGGGACAGGAATCAACCCCAGCATTTT.

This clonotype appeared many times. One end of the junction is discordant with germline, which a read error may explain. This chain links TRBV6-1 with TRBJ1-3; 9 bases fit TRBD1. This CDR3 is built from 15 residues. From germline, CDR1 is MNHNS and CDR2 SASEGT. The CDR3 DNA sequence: TGTGCCAGCAGTAGAAACAGGGGGCTCGGAAACACCATGTATTTT. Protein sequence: CASSRNRGLGNTMYF.

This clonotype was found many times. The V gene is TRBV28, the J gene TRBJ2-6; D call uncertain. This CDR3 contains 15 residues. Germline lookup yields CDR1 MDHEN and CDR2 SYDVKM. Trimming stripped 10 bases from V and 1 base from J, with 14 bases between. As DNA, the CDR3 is TGTGCCACCAGCGAGGCCCCGTCTGGGGCCAACGTCCTGACTTTC. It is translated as CATSEAPSGANVLTF.

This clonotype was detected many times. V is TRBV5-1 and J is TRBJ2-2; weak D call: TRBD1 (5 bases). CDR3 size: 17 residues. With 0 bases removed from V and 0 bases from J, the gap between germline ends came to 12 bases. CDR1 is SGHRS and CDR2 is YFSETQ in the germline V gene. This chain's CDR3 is CASSLEGPSANTGELFF. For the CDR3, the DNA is TGCGCCAGCAGCTTGGAGGGGCCCAGCGCGAACACCGGGGAGCTGTTTTTT.

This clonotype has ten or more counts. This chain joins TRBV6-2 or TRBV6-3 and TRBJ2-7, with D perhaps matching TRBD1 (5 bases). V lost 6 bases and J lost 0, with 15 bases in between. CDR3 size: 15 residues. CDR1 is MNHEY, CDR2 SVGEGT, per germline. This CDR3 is CASSPDSLHSYEQYF. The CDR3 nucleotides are TGTGCCAGCAGCCCCGACAGCCTCCACTCCTACGAGCAGTACTTC.

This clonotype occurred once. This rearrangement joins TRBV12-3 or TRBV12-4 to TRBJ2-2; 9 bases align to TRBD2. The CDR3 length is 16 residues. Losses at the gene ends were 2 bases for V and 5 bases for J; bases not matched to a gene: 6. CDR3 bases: TGTGCCAGCAGTTTAAGACTAGCGGTACCAACCGGGGAGCTGTTTTTT. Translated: CASSLRLAVPTGELFF.

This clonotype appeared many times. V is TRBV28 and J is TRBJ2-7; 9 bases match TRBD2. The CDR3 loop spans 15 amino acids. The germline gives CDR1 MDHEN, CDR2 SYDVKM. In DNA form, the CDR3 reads TGTGTCACGGGACCTTTTAGCGGGAGTAGAGACGAGCAGTACTTC. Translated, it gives CVTGPFSGSRDEQYF. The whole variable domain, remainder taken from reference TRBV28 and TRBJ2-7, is DVKVTQSSRYLVKRTGEKVFLECVQDMDHENMFWYRQDPGLGLRLIYFSYDVKMKEKGDIPEGYSVSREKKERFSLILESASTNQTSMYLCVTGPFSGSRDEQYFGPGTRLTVT.

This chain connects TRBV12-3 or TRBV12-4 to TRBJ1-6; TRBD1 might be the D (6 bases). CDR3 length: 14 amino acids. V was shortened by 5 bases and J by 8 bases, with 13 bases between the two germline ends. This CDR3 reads CASSAQGGDSPLHF. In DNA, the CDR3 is TGTGCCAGCAGTGCACAGGGTGGCGATTCACCCCTCCACTTT.

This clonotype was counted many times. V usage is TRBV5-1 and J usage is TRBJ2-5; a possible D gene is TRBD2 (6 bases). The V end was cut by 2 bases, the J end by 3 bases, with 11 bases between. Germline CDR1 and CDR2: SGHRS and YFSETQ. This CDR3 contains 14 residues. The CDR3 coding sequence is TGCGCCAGCAGCTTACCGGCGGGAAAAGAGACCCAGTACTTC. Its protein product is CASSLPAGKETQYF.

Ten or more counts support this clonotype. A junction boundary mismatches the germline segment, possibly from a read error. The CDR3 DNA is TGTGCCAGCAGCTTATCGTTTACAGGGGACAGGGCCAAAAACATTCAGTGCTTC. Translating gives CASSLSFTGDRAKNIQCF. The V and J genes are TRBV7-2 and TRBJ2-4; TRBD1 agrees at 9 bases. The CDR3 is made up of 18 amino acids. Germline loops: CDR1 SGHTA, CDR2 FQGNSA.

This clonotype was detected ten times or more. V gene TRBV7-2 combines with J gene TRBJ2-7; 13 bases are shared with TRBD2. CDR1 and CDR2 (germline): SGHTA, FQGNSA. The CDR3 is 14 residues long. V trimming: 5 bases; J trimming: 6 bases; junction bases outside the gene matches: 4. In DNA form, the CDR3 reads TGTGCCAGCAGCCCTGGGACTAGCGGGGTCGAGCAGTACTTC. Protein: CASSPGTSGVEQYF.

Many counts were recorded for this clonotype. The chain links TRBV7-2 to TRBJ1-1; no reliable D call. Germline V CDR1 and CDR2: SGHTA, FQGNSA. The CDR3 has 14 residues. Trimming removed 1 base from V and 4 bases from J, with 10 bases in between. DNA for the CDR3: TGTGCCAGCAGCTTAGAATCCCGTGGCACTGAAGCTTTCTTT. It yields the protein CASSLESRGTEAFF.

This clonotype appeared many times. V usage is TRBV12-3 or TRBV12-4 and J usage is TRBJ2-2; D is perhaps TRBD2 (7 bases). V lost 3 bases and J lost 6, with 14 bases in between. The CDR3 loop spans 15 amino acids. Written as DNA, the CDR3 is TGTGCCAGCAGTTTGTTAGGGGGGGCCGCCGGGGAGCTGTTTTTT. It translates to CASSLLGGAAGELFF.

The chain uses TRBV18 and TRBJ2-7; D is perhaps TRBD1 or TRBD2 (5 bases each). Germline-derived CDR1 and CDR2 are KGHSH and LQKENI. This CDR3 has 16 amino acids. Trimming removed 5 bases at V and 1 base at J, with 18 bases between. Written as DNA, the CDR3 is TGTGCCAGCTCATCTCCCGAGGGGCGGAGGTCCTACGAGCAGTACTTC. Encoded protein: CASSSPEGRRSYEQYF.

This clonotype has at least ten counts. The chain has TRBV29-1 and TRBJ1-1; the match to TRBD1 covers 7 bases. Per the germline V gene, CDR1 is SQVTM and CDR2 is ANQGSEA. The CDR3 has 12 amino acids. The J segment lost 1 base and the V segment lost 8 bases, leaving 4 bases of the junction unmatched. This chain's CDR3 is CSHGTANTEAFF. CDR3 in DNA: TGCAGCCACGGGACAGCGAACACTGAAGCTTTCTTT. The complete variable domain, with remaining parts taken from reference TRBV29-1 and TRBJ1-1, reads SAVISQKPSRDICQRGTSLTIQCQVDSQVTMMFWYRQQPGQSLTLIATANQGSEATYESGFVIDKFPISRPNLTFSTLTVSNMSPEDSSIYLCSHGTANTEAFFGQGTRLTVV.

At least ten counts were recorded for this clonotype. The CDR3 loop reads CASSYSGDTPGNSPLHF. DNA of the CDR3: TGTGCCAGCAGTTACTCCGGGGACACCCCGGGGAATTCACCCCTCCACTTT. The gene calls are TRBV6-6 and TRBJ1-6, with TRBD1 as a possible D gene (6 bases). The CDR3 is made up of 17 amino acids. V shed 0 bases and J shed 7 bases, with 16 bases lying between them. Per the germline V gene, CDR1 is MNHNY and CDR2 is SVGAGI (reference sequence).

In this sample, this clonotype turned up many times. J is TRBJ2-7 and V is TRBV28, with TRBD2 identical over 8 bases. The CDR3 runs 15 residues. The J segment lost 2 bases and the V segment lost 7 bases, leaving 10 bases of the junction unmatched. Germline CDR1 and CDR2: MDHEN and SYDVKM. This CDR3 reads CASISSTAGAYEQYF. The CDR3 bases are TGTGCCAGCATTTCGTCCACAGCGGGAGCCTACGAGCAGTACTTC.

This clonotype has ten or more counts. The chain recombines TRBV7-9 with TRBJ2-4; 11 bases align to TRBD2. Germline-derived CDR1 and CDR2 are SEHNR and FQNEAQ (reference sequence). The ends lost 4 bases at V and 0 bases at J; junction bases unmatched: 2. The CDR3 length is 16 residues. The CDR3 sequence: CASSSGLAEAKNIQYF. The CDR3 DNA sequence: TGTGCCAGCAGCTCGGGACTAGCGGAAGCCAAAAACATTCAGTACTTC.

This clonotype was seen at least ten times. CDR3: CASRTGLSSGNTIYF. DNA of the CDR3: TGTGCCAGCAGGACAGGGTTATCCTCTGGAAACACCATATATTTT. This chain joins TRBV12-3 or TRBV12-4 and TRBJ1-3; 7 bases map to TRBD1. The trim removed 6 bases at V and 0 bases at J, leaving 5 bases unmatched. The CDR3 sequence is 15 residues long.